One and the same sample provided the 28 T cell receptor beta chains below, sequenced in a study of shared clonotypes between healthy human individuals. Clones were read by immunoSEQ multiplex PCR, and TCRdb kept only the in-frame ones, dropping some. Seen here are 1.6 million or so clones, less than 99% observed once, and the top ten hold around 0.38%. The material sequenced was naive CD4+ T cells sorted from blood. Subset: CD45RA+ positively selected. These TCRs come from a young man in good health.

The J gene is TRBJ2-7, the V gene TRBV5-1; no clear D gene. The germline CDR1 and CDR2 sequences are SGHRS and YFSETQ. Trimming shortened V by 0 bases and J by 5 bases, and 12 bases separated the two germline ends. The CDR3 spans 14 residues. In DNA form, the CDR3 reads TGCGCCAGCAGCTTGGAACCGAACCGTGACGAGCAGTACTTC. Amino acids: CASSLEPNRDEQYF.

The chain joins TRBV5-3 to TRBJ2-3; possible D gene TRBD2, 5 bases. TRBV5-3 is flagged as an ORF with uncertain function. Trimming removed 2 bases from V and 3 bases from J, with 16 bases in between. The CDR3 covers 16 residues. The CDR3 DNA follows: TGTGCCAGAAGCTTCCCGGAATTAGCGTCTACAGATACGCAGTATTTT. It specifies CARSFPELASTDTQYF.

The chain is built from TRBV10-3 and TRBJ2-7; TRBD2 agrees at 9 bases. Per germline, CDR1 ENHRY and CDR2 SYGVKD. V trimming: 10 bases; J trimming: 4 bases; junction bases outside the gene matches: 8. The CDR3 sequence is 13 residues long. The DNA for the CDR3 is TGTGCCACCAATAGCGGGAGCTATTACGAGCAGTACTTC. It yields the protein CATNSGSYYEQYF.

This chain joins TRBV5-1 and TRBJ1-3; D uncertain. V dropped 3 bases and J dropped 3 bases, with 10 bases sitting between them. CDR1 is SGHRS and CDR2 is YFSETQ in the germline V gene. The CDR3 has 14 residues. Here the CDR3 reads CASSSLPDGNTIYF. For the CDR3, the DNA is TGCGCCAGCAGCTCACTCCCAGATGGAAACACCATATATTTT. Together with reference TRBV5-1 and TRBJ1-3, the CDR3 gives the full variable domain: KAGVTQTPRYLIKTRGQQVTLSCSPISGHRSVSWYQQTPGQGLQFLFEYFSETQRNKGNFPGRFSGRQFSNSRSEMNVSTLELGDSALYLCASSSLPDGNTIYFGEGSWLTVV.

The chain links TRBV5-8 to TRBJ2-7; D ambiguous. The V gene lost 0 bases and the J gene lost 1 base, with 8 bases spanning the gap. CDR3 size: 14 residues. Germline V CDR1 and CDR2: SGHTS, YDEGEE. As DNA, the CDR3 is TGTGCCAGCAGCTTGGACAGTTTTTCCTACGAGCAGTACTTC. Its protein is CASSLDSFSYEQYF.

This sequence joins TRBV28 and TRBJ2-1, with 10 bases aligning to TRBD2. After removal of 1 base from V and 6 bases from J, the junction contained 15 bases not matched to a gene. This CDR3 has 19 amino acids. Germline V lookup: CDR1 MDHEN, CDR2 SYDVKM. In DNA form, the CDR3 reads TGTGCCAGCAGTTTATTCTCTAGCGGGAGATCAGGCTTCCGCAATGAGCAGTTCTTC. Protein sequence: CASSLFSSGRSGFRNEQFF.

The CDR3 spells CASSVDGRGHTYEQYF. Written as DNA, the CDR3 is TGTGCCAGCAGCGTAGATGGCAGGGGACACACCTACGAGCAGTACTTC. The chain employs TRBV9 and TRBJ2-7; a possible D gene is TRBD1 (6 bases). CDR1 and CDR2 (germline): SGDLS, YYNGEE. The germline V and J ends were trimmed by 0 bases and 2 bases, with 15 bases remaining between them. CDR3 length: 16 amino acids.

The count of this clone is one. The chain joins TRBV27 to TRBJ2-7; 7 bases align to TRBD1. The CDR3 contains 15 residues. V lost 4 bases to trimming and J lost 0 bases; unmatched junction nucleotides: 6. Germline loops: CDR1 MNHEY, CDR2 SMNVEV (reference sequence). The CDR3 region is CASSSRQGPSYEQYF. CDR3 DNA: TGTGCCAGCAGTTCTCGACAGGGCCCCTCCTACGAGCAGTACTTC.

This sequence joins TRBV4-3 and TRBJ2-2; D is perhaps TRBD1 (5 bases). V was pared by 0 bases and J by 3 bases, with 8 bases between. CDR3 length: 15 residues. Germline CDR1 is LGHNA and CDR2 is YSLEER. This CDR3 is CASSQESGYTGELFF. CDR3 sequence (DNA): TGCGCCAGCAGCCAAGAATCAGGGTACACCGGGGAGCTGTTTTTT.

Remarks on this clone: Other DNA sequences in the same sample also yield this CDR3. The chain carries TRBV28 and TRBJ2-2; D is possibly TRBD1 or TRBD2 (5 bases each). This CDR3 comprises 13 residues. With 8 bases removed from V and 0 bases from J, the gap between germline ends came to 7 bases. Looked up from germline, CDR1 is MDHEN and CDR2 is SYDVKM. The CDR3 DNA is TGTGCCAGCGGGACGGCGAACACCGGGGAGCTGTTTTTT. Its protein product is CASGTANTGELFF. The variable domain in full, with the rest retrieved from reference TRBV28 and TRBJ2-2, is DVKVTQSSRYLVKRTGEKVFLECVQDMDHENMFWYRQDPGLGLRLIYFSYDVKMKEKGDIPEGYSVSREKKERFSLILESASTNQTSMYLCASGTANTGELFFGEGSRLTVL.

The rearrangement joins TRBV6-4 to TRBJ1-2; 10 bases fit TRBD1. In germline, CDR1 is MRHNA, CDR2 SNTAGT. V lost 3 bases, J lost 7 bases, and 8 bases stayed unmatched. The CDR3 is 15 amino acids. The CDR3 DNA sequence: TGTGCCAGCAGTGATACGGGACAGGGGAGCCGTGGCTACACCTTC. It yields the protein CASSDTGQGSRGYTF.

The genes are TRBV6-5 and TRBJ1-5; D uncertain. Trimming left V 6 bases short and J 1 base short, with 10 bases between. Germline V CDR1 and CDR2: MNHEY, SVGAGI. CDR3 size: 14 residues. CDR3 nucleotides: TGTGCCAGCAGGAGGGATGTCAGCAATCAGCCCCAGCATTTT. Translating it yields CASRRDVSNQPQHF.

The chain joins TRBV10-1 to TRBJ2-5, with D unresolved. Trimming stripped 4 bases from V and 5 bases from J, with 11 bases between. There are 13 residues in the CDR3. The germline V gene has CDR1 WNHNN and CDR2 SYGVQD (reference sequence). CDR3 residues: CASSAGASETQYF. In DNA form, the CDR3 reads TGCGCCAGCAGTGCGGGCGCGTCGGAGACCCAGTACTTC.

This rearrangement joins TRBV6-5 to TRBJ1-1; 7 nucleotides align to TRBD1. The CDR3 is made up of 14 amino acids. CDR1 is MNHEY and CDR2 is SVGAGI in the germline V gene. The trim removed 7 bases at V and 2 bases at J, leaving 7 bases unmatched. CDR3: CASKTGQRNTEAFF. CDR3 nucleotide sequence: TGTGCCAGCAAGACGGGACAGAGAAACACTGAAGCTTTCTTT.

The rearrangement uses TRBV9 and TRBJ2-2, with 7 bases fitting TRBD1. CDR3 size: 16 residues. After removal of 4 bases from V and 5 bases from J, the junction contained 11 bases not matched to a gene. Per germline, CDR1 SGDLS and CDR2 YYNGEE. CDR3 sequence (DNA): TGTGCCAGCAGCACTACAGGGGTCCCGAGGACCGGGGAGCTGTTTTTT. It is translated as CASSTTGVPRTGELFF.

With respect to this clone: Different DNA sequences within this sample yield the same CDR3. The V and J genes are TRBV15 and TRBJ2-7, with 8 bases identical to TRBD1. CDR3 length: 14 residues. CDR1 and CDR2 from the germline V gene are LNHNV and YYDKDF (reference sequence). With V trimmed by 6 bases and J by 2 bases, 6 bases remained unmatched. CDR3 protein: CATSRDRRAYEQYF. The CDR3 region has the DNA TGTGCCACCAGTCGGGACAGGCGAGCCTACGAGCAGTACTTC.

This rearrangement joins TRBV12-2 to TRBJ2-7. TRBV12-2 has pseudogene status. The CDR3 consists of 17 residues. CDR3 loop: CASRLPARTEIAYEQYF. As DNA, the CDR3 is TGTGCAAGTCGCTTACCCGCCAGGACCGAAATAGCCTACGAGCAGTACTTC.

The CDR3, as DNA: TGTGCCAGCTCACCACCCTTAAAACAGTACGAGCAGTACTTC. Translation: CASSPPLKQYEQYF. The V call is TRBV18, the J call TRBJ2-7; D not certain. V was trimmed by 0 bases and J by 4 bases, leaving 10 bases between them. CDR3 length: 14 residues. Germline CDR1 KGHSH, CDR2 LQKENI.

The chain joins TRBV2 to TRBJ1-5; no reliable D call. Germline V gives CDR1 SNHLY, CDR2 FYNNEI. Deletions cut 6 bases from V and 3 bases from J, with 9 bases between. The CDR3 consists of 13 residues. This CDR3 is CASRGQNNQPQHF. The CDR3 nucleotides are TGTGCCAGCAGGGGCCAGAACAATCAGCCCCAGCATTTT.

The chain employs TRBV5-1 and TRBJ2-2, with TRBD2 identical over 15 bases. Trimming at V came to 3 bases and at J to 5 bases, leaving 8 bases not matched to a gene. The CDR3 contains 18 residues. CDR1 is SGHRS and CDR2 is YFSETQ in the germline V gene. CDR3: CASSSGTSGRFDTGELFF. DNA for the CDR3: TGCGCCAGCAGCTCGGGGACTAGCGGGAGGTTCGATACCGGGGAGCTGTTTTTT.

The chain combines TRBV4-1 with TRBJ2-5, with D possibly TRBD1 on 6 matching bases. There are 15 residues in the CDR3. V was clipped by 7 bases and J by 0 bases, with 15 bases between them. Germline CDR1 is MGHRA and CDR2 is YSYEKL. The CDR3 spells CASTAGVSYQETQYF. DNA for the CDR3: TGCGCCAGCACCGCAGGGGTTTCGTACCAAGAGACCCAGTACTTC.

V and J are TRBV2 and TRBJ2-7; no definite D call. Trimming cost V 4 bases and J 7 bases, with 14 bases left between them. The CDR3 totals 13 residues. Germline assignment: CDR1 SNHLY and CDR2 FYNNEI. CDR3 residues: CASSGQTVEEQYF. Here the CDR3 DNA reads TGTGCCAGCAGTGGGCAAACGGTCGAAGAGCAGTACTTC.

The chain carries TRBV18 and TRBJ1-4; 9 bases are shared with TRBD1. The V and J ends lost 5 bases and 5 bases, in that order; junction bases with no gene match: 6. The CDR3 spans 15 residues. Germline CDR1 KGHSH, CDR2 LQKENI. The CDR3 coding sequence is TGTGCCAGCTCAGCCTTGACAGGGGGAAATGAAAAACTGTTTTTT. It codes for CASSALTGGNEKLFF.

The chain couples TRBV4-2 to TRBJ1-5, with D tentatively TRBD1 (5 bases). This CDR3 comprises 16 residues. The germline gives CDR1 LGHNA, CDR2 YNFKEQ. V lost 1 base and J 1 base, leaving 11 bases between the germline ends. The CDR3 DNA reads TGTGCCAGCAGCCAAGTGGGCCAGGGAAGCAATCAGCCCCAGCATTTT. Protein sequence: CASSQVGQGSNQPQHF.

The table lists this clone with a count of one. The chain is built from TRBV18 and TRBJ2-2; possible D gene TRBD2, 5 bases. The length of the CDR3 is 15 residues. Trimming removed 5 bases at V and 1 base at J, with 11 bases between. Germline V CDR1 and CDR2: KGHSH, LQKENI. The CDR3 DNA is TGTGCCAGCTCATCGGGAATTCAGAACACCGGGGAGCTGTTTTTT. It yields the protein CASSSGIQNTGELFF.

The chain has TRBV2 and TRBJ1-5; no firm D call. The V end lost 0 bases, the J end lost 5 bases, and 11 bases lay between the germline ends. CDR1 is SNHLY, CDR2 FYNNEI, per germline. This CDR3 has 15 residues. The CDR3 region has the DNA TGTGCCAGCAGTGAAGCAGAAAACAGTTATCAGCCCCAGCATTTT. Its translation: CASSEAENSYQPQHF. Full variable domain (remainder filled in from reference TRBV2 and TRBJ1-5): EPEVTQTPSHQVTQMGQEVILRCVPISNHLYFYWYRQILGQKVEFLVSFYNNEISEKSEIFDDQFSVERPDGSNFTLKIRSTKLEDSAMYFCASSEAENSYQPQHFGDGTRLSIL.

The V and J genes are TRBV5-1 and TRBJ2-1; 9 bases map to TRBD1. After removal of 3 bases from V and 2 bases from J, the junction contained 9 bases not matched to a gene. The CDR3 loop spans 17 amino acids. Germline CDR1 reads SGHRS; CDR2 reads YFSETQ. The CDR3 DNA reads TGCGCCAGCAGCTATGAAATAAGACAGGGGGCCTACAATGAGCAGTTCTTC. Its translation: CASSYEIRQGAYNEQFF.

The chain carries TRBV19 and TRBJ2-7; D might be TRBD1 (6 bases). The CDR3 length is 15 residues. CDR1 LNHDA and CDR2 SQIVND come from the germline V gene (reference sequence). V was trimmed by 4 bases and J by 2 bases, leaving 15 bases between them. DNA of the CDR3: TGTGCCAGTAGTAGAGGGTCAGGGGCAACCTACGAGCAGTACTTC. The encoded protein is CASSRGSGATYEQYF.